The present T cell receptor beta chain was sequenced within a study of shared clonotypes between healthy human individuals (dated by TCRdb to 2020 to 2022). Some background on the complete study: A couple of women and three men aged 18 to 49 years were included in the cohort. To estimate repertoire size and how much clonotype sharing occurs between individuals, the study deeply sequenced the blood TCR repertoires of roughly 5 healthy adults. For each donor, CD4 naive and CD4 memory were each given three plates, CD8 naive was given two plates, and CD8 memory was given one plate. Each donor's leukapheresis produced roughly between roughly 0.85 and 10 billion PBMCs. Different laboratories and diverse techniques were used to prepare libraries and sequence TCR repertoires, to increase sequencing depth and limit assay-specific biases. Overall study outcomes, separate from this receptor: Higher generation probabilities were observed for clonotypes shared by all four sorted-subset donors than for non-shared clonotypes. When a handful of donors were compared, the shared fraction of clonotypes was about 5% for naive CD4, around 3.6% for naive CD8, about 2.5% for memory CD4, and around 0.4% for memory CD8. Estimated clonotype richness was generally larger for naive than for memory subsets. Sampling was restricted to blood, and TCR repertoires in tissue are likely to differ from TCR repertoires in blood. Incomplete sequencing was indicated by rarefaction of sorted-subset datasets, despite the large sequencing depth. Because the study included only a small number of donors, the genetic and exposure-history diversity represented was limited. Pairwise subsampling indicated that sequencing depth was expected to affect the degree of clonotype sharing among donors.

As to this clone: The antigen it binds to is not known. Base qualities are not recorded, but no much larger clone differs from it by a single base.

TCR CDR3 regions were amplified from genomic DNA by multiplex PCR using the deep immunoSEQ assay. Extracted genomic DNA from each cell subset was spread evenly across all wells of several immunoSEQ 96-well plates, with each plate serving as a replicate. For sorted subsets, about 200 ng genomic DNA, equal to about 30,000 T cell genomes, was loaded into each replicate PCR. Purified libraries were quantified with a Qubit 3.0 fluorometer, sized on a Bioanalyzer 2100, and re-quantified with the KAPA Library Quantification kit. Every immunoSEQ 96-well plate was sequenced on a dedicated single-read 150-cycle Illumina NextSeq 550 flow cell. The original methods were these. Because the immunoSEQ output included only junctional sequences and no quality scores, the filtering could not be the same as the filtering used for full-length reads. Sequences were annotated with PyIR, a Python wrapper for IgBLAST v1.9, using IMGT germline references to assign V/J genes and CDR3. Reads were filtered out if the reads had weak V/J assignments (E-value above 1e-6), no CDR3, stop codons, out-of-frame junctions, or ambiguous translated residues. V3J clonotypes were defined as sequences sharing the same inferred V gene, J gene, and CDR3 amino acid sequence. The percentage overlap between two repertoires was calculated by dividing the number of shared unique clonotypes by the size of the smaller repertoire. Three approaches were used to assess repertoire richness: RTK rarefaction, the Chao1 estimator, and Recon v2.1 estimates of unobserved clonotypes. For all TCRbeta clonotypes obtained by the gDNA method from a few donors, generation probabilities were computed with OLGA. The source is immuneACCESS, and TCRdb retained only in-frame sequences with V and J called. Part of the clones is not carried over; for the studies checked, unresolved V genes explain less than half of this, and the remainder is unexplained. That table gives V, J and clone size, and the DNA gave D and trimming. This sample is represented by some 2 million clones; roughly 95% of them were singletons. The leading ten clones occupy around 1.1% of the sample.

CDR1 is given as MNHNS and CDR2 as SASEGT, both from the germline V gene. The CDR3 holds 12 amino acids from the cysteine to the phenylalanine. Of the read, only the CDR3 DNA is kept; its 36 bases are in frame from base 1. Cut back by 2 bases and 6 bases, the V and J ends lie 4 bases apart. CD8 naive samples were CD45RO-negative cells positively selected for CCR7, giving a CD45RA+CCR7+ population that excluded TemRA cells. Donors were healthy HIV-negative adults with no recently reported acute infections or vaccinations. Every donor was a Caucasian adult living in Nashville, Tennessee, USA. After blood collection by leukapheresis, PBMCs were isolated using Ficoll-Histopaque density gradient centrifugation and then cryopreserved in the vapor phase of liquid nitrogen. Analytical flow cytometry was used to check the purity and quantity of every magnetically sorted T cell population. Each sorted fraction had its genomic DNA isolated and then quantified by UV absorbance on a Nanodrop 2000c.

The sample was naive CD8+ T cells sorted from blood. The cell subset or site label, as the study defines it: CD45RA+CCR7+. This TCR derives from a man between 18 and 35 years old in good health. The rearrangement joined TRBV6-1 to TRBJ1-4; no D segment can be confidently identified. The DNA sequence is given as TGTGCCAGCAGTGAATTTGATGAAAAACTGTTTTTT. Its coded protein is CASSEFDEKLFF.